These 30 T cell receptor beta chains were sequenced from one sample in a study of T cell changes during pregnancy in multiple sclerosis (dated by TCRdb to between 2018 and 2021). The method behind the library was the immunoSEQ multiplex PCR assay. TCRdb re-hosts the immuneACCESS table, in-frame sequences only. Its copies lack some clones; in the studies checked, an unresolved V gene accounts for under half of them, and the cause for the rest is not known. In all, the sample holds approximately 39,000 clones, and around 93% of those were seen once. The ten largest clones capture 0.39% of the sample. Here the sequenced sample was CD4+ T cells from peripheral blood mononuclear cells, taken in the second trimester of pregnancy. These receptors came from a female donor with multiple sclerosis, enrolled in a pregnancy study.

This clone was detected once. The chain joins TRBV5-1 to TRBJ1-1; D is uncertain. CDR3 length equals 15 residues. Deletions cut 0 bases from V and 7 bases from J, with 16 bases between. From germline, CDR1 is SGHRS and CDR2 YFSETQ. This CDR3 is CASSLERRRDIEAFF. In DNA, the CDR3 is TGCGCCAGCAGCTTGGAAAGGCGGCGGGATATTGAAGCTTTCTTT.

This rearrangement joins TRBV28 to TRBJ2-7, with 8 bases lining up with TRBD1. This CDR3 is built from 12 residues. In germline, CDR1 is MDHEN, CDR2 SYDVKM. V shed 4 bases, J shed 5 bases, and the junction held 1 base outside the gene matches. The DNA of the CDR3 is TGTGCCAGCAGTTCGGACAGGGACGAGCAGTACTTC. Translating gives CASSSDRDEQYF.

This chain joins TRBV27 and TRBJ1-5; D is possibly TRBD1 (6 bases). V dropped 0 bases and J dropped 12 bases, with 12 bases sitting between them. The CDR3 extends over 13 amino acids. Per the germline V gene, CDR1 is MNHEY and CDR2 is SMNVEV (reference sequence). The CDR3 here is CASSLSMGGLQHF. CDR3 DNA sequence: TGTGCCAGCAGTTTATCCATGGGGGGGCTCCAGCATTTT.

This chain links TRBV28 with TRBJ2-5, with 10 bases that match TRBD2. The CDR3 has 15 residues. Trimming took 5 bases from V and 0 from J; bases not matched to a gene: 3. Germline CDR1 MDHEN, CDR2 SYDVKM. CDR3 protein: CASSPSGSHQETQYF. CDR3 in DNA: TGTGCCAGCAGTCCTAGCGGGAGTCACCAAGAGACCCAGTACTTC.

DNA of the CDR3: TGCGCCAGCAGCCAAGATCAGGGACTAGCGGGGGCGAACACCGGGGAGCTGTTTTTT. It yields the protein CASSQDQGLAGANTGELFF. The chain couples TRBV4-3 to TRBJ2-2; 14 bases align to TRBD2. V gave up 0 bases and J gave up 0 bases; unmatched junction bases: 3. Germline lookup yields CDR1 LGHNA and CDR2 YSLEER. The CDR3 spans 19 residues.

The CDR3 protein is CASTRGEGTEAFF. The CDR3, as DNA: TGTGCCAGCACCCGGGGGGAGGGTACTGAAGCTTTCTTT. V usage is TRBV6-5 and J usage is TRBJ1-1; maybe TRBD1 (5 bases). Trimming pared 7 bases from V and 5 bases from J, leaving 14 bases between. CDR3 length: 13 residues. Germline CDR1 is MNHEY and CDR2 is SVGAGI.

The CDR3 DNA follows: TGTGCCAGCAACCCTAGCGGGACTATTTCCTACAATGAGCAGTTCTTC. Protein sequence: CASNPSGTISYNEQFF. This chain uses TRBV7-2 with TRBJ2-1, with TRBD2 matching 9 bases. Germline V gene sequence: CDR1 SGHTA, CDR2 FQGNSA. The CDR3 length is 16 residues. V lost 7 bases to trimming and J lost 1 base; unmatched junction nucleotides: 8.

This chain joins TRBV2 and TRBJ2-1; D is perhaps TRBD1 (6 bases). V lost 1 base and J lost 0, with 10 bases in between. This CDR3 region has 16 residues. Germline V gene sequence: CDR1 SNHLY, CDR2 FYNNEI. The CDR3 protein is CASSEVRGSSYNEQFF. The CDR3 DNA sequence: TGTGCCAGCAGTGAAGTTAGGGGGAGCTCCTACAATGAGCAGTTCTTC.

The rearrangement joins TRBV7-3 to TRBJ2-1, with D possibly TRBD2 on 5 matching bases. This CDR3 region has 15 residues. Germline V gene lookup returns CDR1 SGHTA and CDR2 FQGTGA. Trimming removed 1 base at V and 7 bases at J, with 14 bases between. The CDR3 loop reads CASSLIRIPGNEQFF. In DNA, the CDR3 is TGTGCCAGCAGCTTAATTCGGATCCCGGGAAATGAGCAGTTCTTC.

The gene calls are TRBV11-3 and TRBJ2-5; TRBD2 agrees at 10 bases. In germline, CDR1 is SGHNT, CDR2 YENEEA. V lost 4 bases, J lost 0 bases, and 8 bases stayed unmatched. CDR3 length: 17 residues. CDR3 nucleotide sequence: TGTGCCAGCAGCTCGGGGCTAGCGGGGGCCTACCAAGAGACCCAGTACTTC. Translated, it gives CASSSGLAGAYQETQYF. The entire variable domain, with the rest obtained from reference TRBV11-3 and TRBJ2-5, is as follows: EAGVVQSPRYKIIEKKQPVAFWCNPISGHNTLYWYLQNLGQGPELLIRYENEEAVDDSQLPKDRFSAERLKGVDSTLKIQPAELGDSAVYLCASSSGLAGAYQETQYFGPGTRLLVL.

The chain is built from TRBV7-8 and TRBJ2-2; D is ambiguous. This CDR3 contains 16 residues. Looked up from germline, CDR1 is SGHVS and CDR2 is FQNEAQ. Trimming stripped 5 bases from V and 1 base from J, with 14 bases between. DNA for the CDR3: TGTGCCAGCAGCCCCCAGGCCGTCCTGAACACCGGGGAGCTGTTTTTT. As protein: CASSPQAVLNTGELFF.

This chain links TRBV5-5 with TRBJ2-1, with D possibly being TRBD1 (6 bases). Trimming took 4 bases from V and 13 from J, leaving 12 bases between them. Germline V lookup: CDR1 SGHKS, CDR2 YYEKEE (reference sequence). The CDR3 consists of 11 residues. The CDR3 is CASSTQGPQFF. CDR3 DNA sequence: TGTGCCAGCAGCACACAGGGACCCCAGTTCTTC.

This clone appeared once. The chain couples TRBV25-1 to TRBJ2-5; a possible D gene is TRBD1 (5 bases). The germline V gene has CDR1 MGHDK and CDR2 SYGVNS. V was clipped by 3 bases and J by 0 bases, with 11 bases between them. The CDR3 is 15 residues long. CDR3 in amino acids: CASSEGPGYQETQYF. The CDR3 DNA sequence: TGTGCCAGCAGTGAGGGGCCAGGGTACCAAGAGACCCAGTACTTC.

The V and J genes are TRBV2 and TRBJ1-2, with D perhaps matching TRBD1 (5 bases). Trimming removed 8 bases from V and 0 bases from J, with 16 bases in between. CDR3 length: 15 amino acids. The germline V gene encodes CDR1 SNHLY and CDR2 FYNNEI. The CDR3 nucleotides are TGTGCCAGCCGCCAACGCGGGGCCCCTAACTATGGCTACACCTTC. Its protein product is CASRQRGAPNYGYTF.

The gene calls are TRBV10-3 and TRBJ2-7; maybe TRBD1 (5 bases). Germline CDR1 is ENHRY and CDR2 is SYGVKD. CDR3 length equals 13 residues. Trimming took 9 bases from V and 3 from J, leaving 15 bases between them. CDR3 in amino acids: CAMAKTENYEQYF. DNA for the CDR3: TGTGCCATGGCTAAGACAGAAAACTACGAGCAGTACTTC.

This chain links TRBV4-3 with TRBJ2-3, with TRBD1 as a possible D gene (7 bases). The CDR3 runs to 16 residues. V was pared by 1 base and J by 4 bases, with 15 bases between. Germline CDR1 and CDR2: LGHNA and YSLEER. CDR3 loop: CASSQGRGRPPDTQYF. The CDR3 region has the DNA TGCGCCAGCAGCCAAGGGAGGGGGCGTCCCCCAGATACGCAGTATTTT.

Here the CDR3 reads CASSKSSPGGRDEQYF. In DNA form, the CDR3 reads TGCGCCAGCAGCAAGTCGAGTCCGGGGGGCCGAGACGAGCAGTACTTC. The V call is TRBV4-1, the J call TRBJ2-7, with D perhaps matching TRBD2 (7 bases). The V and J ends lost 5 bases and 5 bases respectively, with 22 bases between them. Germline V lookup: CDR1 MGHRA, CDR2 YSYEKL. The CDR3 loop spans 16 amino acids.

The CDR3 is CASSIAGMVYEQFF. For the CDR3, the DNA is TGTGCCAGTAGTATAGCCGGGATGGTTTATGAGCAGTTCTTC. V usage is TRBV19 and J usage is TRBJ2-1; D perhaps matches TRBD2 (5 bases). This CDR3 has 14 amino acids. Per the germline V gene, CDR1 is LNHDA and CDR2 is SQIVND (reference sequence). V gave up 1 base and J gave up 8 bases, with 12 bases separating them.

This clone was detected only once. The V call is TRBV4-1, the J call TRBJ2-3; D uncertain. The CDR3 covers 12 residues. The V gene lost 5 bases and the J gene lost 5 bases, with 8 bases spanning the gap. Germline assignment: CDR1 MGHRA and CDR2 YSYEKL. In DNA form, the CDR3 reads TGCGCCAGCAGCTTCTCCCTAGATACGCAGTATTTT. As protein: CASSFSLDTQYF.

This chain uses TRBV7-3 with TRBJ1-1; weak D call: TRBD1 (6 bases). Trimming cost V 4 bases and J 1 base, with 10 bases left between them. Germline V gene data show CDR1 as SGHTA and CDR2 as FQGTGA. The CDR3 consists of 14 residues. This CDR3 reads CASSSTGRNTEAFF. The DNA of the CDR3 is TGTGCCAGCAGCTCGACAGGAAGGAACACTGAAGCTTTCTTT.

This rearrangement joins TRBV6-1 to TRBJ2-1; possibly TRBD1 for D (6 bases). This CDR3 is 13 amino acids long. Germline CDR1 and CDR2: MNHNS and SASEGT. V lost 5 bases, J lost 2 bases, and 7 bases lay in between. The CDR3 is CASSPGAYNEQFF. The CDR3 DNA is TGTGCCAGCAGTCCAGGGGCCTACAATGAGCAGTTCTTC.

The rearrangement uses TRBV5-1 and TRBJ1-4; D is undetermined. Germline V gives CDR1 SGHRS, CDR2 YFSETQ. Trimming cost V 4 bases and J 2 bases, with 12 bases left between them. This CDR3 contains 15 residues. CDR3: CASSARGQTNEKLFF. CDR3 bases: TGCGCCAGCAGCGCCCGAGGGCAGACTAATGAAAAACTGTTTTTT.

This sequence joins TRBV11-2 and TRBJ2-7, with D unresolved. Germline CDR1 and CDR2: SGHAT and FQNNGV. CDR3 length equals 14 residues. Between the trimmed V and J ends, which lost 3 bases and 0 bases, there was a span of 9 bases. CDR3 in DNA: TGTGCCAGCAGCTTCCGAAGCCTCTCCTACGAGCAGTACTTC. It encodes CASSFRSLSYEQYF.

Concerning this clone: At one boundary the junction diverges from the germline segment, which might be a read error. This sequence joins TRBV7-2 and TRBJ2-7, with 10 bases aligning to TRBD1. This CDR3 is built from 18 residues. Per germline, CDR1 SGHTA and CDR2 FQGNSA. The CDR3 coding sequence is TGTGCCAGCAGCCTAGCGACAGGGGGCCCTTTCCTAGCGTACGAGCAGTACTTC. The encoded protein is CASSLATGGPFLAYEQYF. Looking up the rest from reference TRBV7-2 and TRBJ2-7 gives the full variable domain: GAGVSQSPSNKVTEKGKDVELRCDPISGHTALYWYRQSLGQGLEFLIYFQGNSAPDKSGLPSDRFSAERTGGSVSTLTIQRTQQEDSAVYLCASSLATGGPFLAYEQYFGPGTRLTVT.

CDR3: CASNIRTSGRSPEQYF. The CDR3 region has the DNA TGTGCCAGCAACATAAGGACTAGCGGGAGAAGCCCCGAGCAGTACTTC. The rearrangement links TRBV27 to TRBJ2-7, with 13 positions matching TRBD2. From germline, CDR1 is MNHEY and CDR2 SMNVEV (reference sequence). Germline trimming cut 7 bases from V and 6 bases from J; bases unmatched to any gene: 12. This CDR3 has 16 amino acids.

The chain couples TRBV15 to TRBJ1-1; TRBD1 matches 8 bases. Looked up from germline, CDR1 is LNHNV and CDR2 is YYDKDF (reference sequence). CDR3 length equals 14 residues. V dropped 0 bases and J dropped 10; count of bases not matched to a gene: 7. The DNA of the CDR3 is TGTGCCACCAGCAGAGATAGTCAGGGGGCGGGAGCTTTCTTT. Residues: CATSRDSQGAGAFF.

In its sample, this clone was seen once. The rearrangement links TRBV19 to TRBJ2-2; weak D call: TRBD2 (6 bases). This CDR3 is 16 amino acids long. In germline, CDR1 is LNHDA, CDR2 SQIVND (reference sequence). The V end lost 6 bases, the J end lost 5 bases, and 19 bases lay between the germline ends. CDR3 nucleotides: TGTGCCAGTAGCTTCTCCACGGGGGTACGAACCGGGGAGCTGTTTTTT. It encodes CASSFSTGVRTGELFF.

This chain joins TRBV6-1 and TRBJ2-2, with D tentatively TRBD2 (7 bases). The germline CDR1 and CDR2 sequences are MNHNS and SASEGT. This CDR3 has 14 amino acids. The V gene lost 7 bases and the J gene lost 0 bases, with 9 bases spanning the gap. The CDR3 loop is CASTGGANTGELFF. The CDR3 DNA is TGTGCCAGCACGGGGGGCGCGAACACCGGGGAGCTGTTTTTT.

V gene TRBV7-9 combines with J gene TRBJ1-6; D not certain. CDR3 size: 12 residues. Germline-derived CDR1 and CDR2 are SEHNR and FQNEAQ (reference sequence). Trimming pared 5 bases from V and 12 bases from J, leaving 11 bases between. The CDR3 sequence: CASSQGRGPLHF. As DNA, the CDR3 is TGTGCCAGCAGCCAAGGTCGCGGACCCCTCCACTTT.

This clone was counted between two and nine times. The chain links TRBV2 to TRBJ1-5, with a possible D match to TRBD1 (5 bases). The CDR3 totals 14 residues. Between the trimmed V and J ends, which lost 5 bases and 5 bases, there was a span of 13 bases. The germline V gene has CDR1 SNHLY and CDR2 FYNNEI. This CDR3 reads CASSFLRADQPQHF. The DNA for the CDR3 is TGTGCCAGCAGTTTCCTCAGGGCGGATCAGCCCCAGCATTTT.